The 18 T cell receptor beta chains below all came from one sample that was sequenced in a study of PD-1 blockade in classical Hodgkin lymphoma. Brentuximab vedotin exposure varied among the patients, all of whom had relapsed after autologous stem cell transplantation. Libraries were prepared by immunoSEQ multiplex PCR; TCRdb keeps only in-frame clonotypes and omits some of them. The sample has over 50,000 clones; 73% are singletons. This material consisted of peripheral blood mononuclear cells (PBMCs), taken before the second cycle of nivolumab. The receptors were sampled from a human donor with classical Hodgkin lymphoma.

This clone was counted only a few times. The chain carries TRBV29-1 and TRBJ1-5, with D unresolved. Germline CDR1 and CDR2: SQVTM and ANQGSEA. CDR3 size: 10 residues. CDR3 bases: TGCAGTGTCGGGAATCAGCCCCAGCATTTT. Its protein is CSVGNQPQHF.

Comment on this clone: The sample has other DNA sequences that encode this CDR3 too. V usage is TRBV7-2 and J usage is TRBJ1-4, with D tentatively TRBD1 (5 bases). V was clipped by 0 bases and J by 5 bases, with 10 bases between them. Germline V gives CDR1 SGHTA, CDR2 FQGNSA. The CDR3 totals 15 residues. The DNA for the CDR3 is TGTGCCAGCAGCTTAGCGGGGCAGGGAAATGAAAAACTGTTTTTT. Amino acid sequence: CASSLAGQGNEKLFF.

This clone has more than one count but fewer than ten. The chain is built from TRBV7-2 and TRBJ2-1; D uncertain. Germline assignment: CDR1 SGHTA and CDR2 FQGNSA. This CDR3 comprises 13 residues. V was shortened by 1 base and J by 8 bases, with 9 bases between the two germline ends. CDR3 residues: CASSLDAGYEQFF. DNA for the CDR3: TGTGCCAGCAGCTTAGACGCTGGGTATGAGCAGTTCTTC.

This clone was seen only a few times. The CDR3 DNA reads as TGTGCCAGCAGTTGGGACAGCGTGGATGAAAAACTGTTTTTT. Translation: CASSWDSVDEKLFF. The chain carries TRBV6-6 and TRBJ1-4; TRBD1 matches at 7 bases. CDR1 and CDR2 (germline): MNHNY, SVGAGI (reference sequence). V gave up 4 bases and J gave up 6 bases; unmatched junction bases: 5. The CDR3 is 14 residues long.

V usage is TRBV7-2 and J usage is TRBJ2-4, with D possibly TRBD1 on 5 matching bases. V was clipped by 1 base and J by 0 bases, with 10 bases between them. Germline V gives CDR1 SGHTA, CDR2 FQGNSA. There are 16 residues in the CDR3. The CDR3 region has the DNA TGTGCCAGCAGCTTAGTGGGGCCCACAGCCAAAAACATTCAGTACTTC. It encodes CASSLVGPTAKNIQYF.

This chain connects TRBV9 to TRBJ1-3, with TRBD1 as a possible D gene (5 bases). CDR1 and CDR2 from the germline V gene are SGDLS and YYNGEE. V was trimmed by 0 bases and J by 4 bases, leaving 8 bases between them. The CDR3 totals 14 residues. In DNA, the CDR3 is TGTGCCAGCAGCGTAGGGGCAGGGGGAAACACCATATATTTT. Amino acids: CASSVGAGGNTIYF.

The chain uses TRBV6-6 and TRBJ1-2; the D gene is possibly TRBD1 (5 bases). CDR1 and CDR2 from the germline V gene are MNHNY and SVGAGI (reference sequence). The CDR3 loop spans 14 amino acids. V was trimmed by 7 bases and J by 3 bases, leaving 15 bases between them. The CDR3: CASIGHLGDYGYTF. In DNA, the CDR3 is TGTGCCAGCATAGGACACTTAGGGGACTATGGCTACACCTTC.

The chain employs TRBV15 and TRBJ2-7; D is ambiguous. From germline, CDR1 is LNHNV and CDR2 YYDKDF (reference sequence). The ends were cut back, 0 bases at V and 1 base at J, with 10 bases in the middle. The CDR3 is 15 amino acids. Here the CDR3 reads CATSRDFVASYEQYF. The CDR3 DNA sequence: TGTGCCACCAGCAGAGATTTCGTGGCTTCCTACGAGCAGTACTTC.

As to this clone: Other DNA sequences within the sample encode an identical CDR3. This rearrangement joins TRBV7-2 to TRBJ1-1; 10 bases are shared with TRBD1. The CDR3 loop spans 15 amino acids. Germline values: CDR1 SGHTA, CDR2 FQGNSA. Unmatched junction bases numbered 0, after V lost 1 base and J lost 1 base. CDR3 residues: CASSLGTGGNTEAFF. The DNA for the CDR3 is TGTGCCAGCAGCTTAGGGACAGGGGGGAACACTGAAGCTTTCTTT.

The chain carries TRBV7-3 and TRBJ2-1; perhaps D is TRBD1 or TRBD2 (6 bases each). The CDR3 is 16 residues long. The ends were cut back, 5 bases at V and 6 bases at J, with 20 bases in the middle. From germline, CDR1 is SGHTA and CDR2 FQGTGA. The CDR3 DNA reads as TGTGCCAGCAGCCCCCTAGGGGGAGGAGAGCGCAATGAGCAGTTCTTC. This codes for CASSPLGGGERNEQFF. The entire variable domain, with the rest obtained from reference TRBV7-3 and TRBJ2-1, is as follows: GAGVSQTPSNKVTEKGKYVELRCDPISGHTALYWYRQSLGQGPEFLIYFQGTGAADDSGLPNDRFFAVRPEGSVSTLKIQRTERGDSAVYLCASSPLGGGERNEQFFGPGTRLTVL.

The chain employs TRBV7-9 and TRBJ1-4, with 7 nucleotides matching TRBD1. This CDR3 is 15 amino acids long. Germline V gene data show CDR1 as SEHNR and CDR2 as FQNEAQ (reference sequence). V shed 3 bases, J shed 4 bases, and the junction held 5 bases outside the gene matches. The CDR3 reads CASSFPGTVNEKLFF. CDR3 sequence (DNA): TGTGCCAGCAGCTTTCCCGGGACAGTTAATGAAAAACTGTTTTTT.

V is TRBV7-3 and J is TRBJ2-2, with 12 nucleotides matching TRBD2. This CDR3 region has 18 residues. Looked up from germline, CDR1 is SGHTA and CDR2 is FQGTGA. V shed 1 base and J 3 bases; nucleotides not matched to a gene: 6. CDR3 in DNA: TGTGCCAGCAGCTTAAGAGTCCGACTAGCGGGAGACACCGGGGAGCTGTTTTTT. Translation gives CASSLRVRLAGDTGELFF. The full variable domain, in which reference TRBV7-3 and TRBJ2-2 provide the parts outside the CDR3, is GAGVSQTPSNKVTEKGKYVELRCDPISGHTALYWYRQSLGQGPEFLIYFQGTGAADDSGLPNDRFFAVRPEGSVSTLKIQRTERGDSAVYLCASSLRVRLAGDTGELFFGEGSRLTVL.

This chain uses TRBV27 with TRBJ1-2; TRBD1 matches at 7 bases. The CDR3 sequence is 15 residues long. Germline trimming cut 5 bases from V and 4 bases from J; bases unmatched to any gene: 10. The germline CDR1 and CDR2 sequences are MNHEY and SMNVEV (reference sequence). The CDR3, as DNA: TGTGCCAGCAGTCCCCCGGGACAGAGATTCTATGGCTACACCTTC. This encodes CASSPPGQRFYGYTF.

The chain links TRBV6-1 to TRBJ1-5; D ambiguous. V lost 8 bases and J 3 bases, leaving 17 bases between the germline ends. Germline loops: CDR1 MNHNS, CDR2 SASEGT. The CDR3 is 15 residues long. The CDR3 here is CASATARQTNQPQHF. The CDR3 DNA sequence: TGTGCCAGCGCAACGGCGCGGCAGACCAATCAGCCCCAGCATTTT.

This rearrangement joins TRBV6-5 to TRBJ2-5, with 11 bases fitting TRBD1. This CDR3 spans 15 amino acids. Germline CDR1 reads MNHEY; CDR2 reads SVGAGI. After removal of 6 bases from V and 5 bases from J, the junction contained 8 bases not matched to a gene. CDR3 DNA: TGTGCCAGCAGCCCAGGACAGGGGGCGTTGGAGACCCAGTACTTC. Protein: CASSPGQGALETQYF.

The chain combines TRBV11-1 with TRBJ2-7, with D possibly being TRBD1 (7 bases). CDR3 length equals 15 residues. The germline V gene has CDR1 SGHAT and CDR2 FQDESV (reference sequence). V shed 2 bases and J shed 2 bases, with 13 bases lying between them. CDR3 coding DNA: TGTGCCAGCAGCTTACGGGCAGGGGGGACCTACGAGCAGTACTTC. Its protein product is CASSLRAGGTYEQYF.

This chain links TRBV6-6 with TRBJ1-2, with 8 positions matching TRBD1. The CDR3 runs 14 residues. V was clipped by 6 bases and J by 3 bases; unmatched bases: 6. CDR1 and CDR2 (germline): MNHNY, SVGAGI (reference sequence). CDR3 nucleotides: TGTGCCAGCAGGGCCCGACAGGGGTACTATGGCTACACCTTC. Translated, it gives CASRARQGYYGYTF.

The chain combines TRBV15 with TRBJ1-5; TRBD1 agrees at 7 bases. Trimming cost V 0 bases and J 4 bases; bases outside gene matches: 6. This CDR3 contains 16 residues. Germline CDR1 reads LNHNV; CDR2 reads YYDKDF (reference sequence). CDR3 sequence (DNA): TGTGCCACCAGCAGAGATGAGCGGACAGGTAATCAGCCCCAGCATTTT. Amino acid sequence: CATSRDERTGNQPQHF.